This T cell receptor beta chain was captured by sequencing in a study of blood T cell repertoires in COVID-19 (dated by TCRdb to between 2020 and 2021). Study-level background: Collaborator samples came from the United States, Italy and Spain and covered acute and convalescent phases of COVID-19. A de-identified subject ID, COVID-19 status, age in years and sex were almost always included in the sample metadata. Subjects who had been exposed to COVID-19, were actively infected with it, or had recovered from it provided the deeply sampled blood TCRbeta repertoires that made up the dataset. The repertoires were made available in a free public database intended to serve as a resource for research on the immune response to SARS-CoV-2. The prospective study material was composed of cDNA or gDNA derived from T cells, B-cell-depleted T cells, or PBMCs. The samples were drawn from two sources: the first 160 participants of the ongoing ImmuneRACE study, and some 1,300 subjects contributed by 6 global collaborators. Where HLA class I and class II types were available, the types were taken from metadata supplied by the sample provider, not from assay-based typing. Points the paper makes about the study in general: The quantity of clinical and demographic metadata differed by source and by participant and was supplied without curation.

Each collaborating institution followed its own protocols to collect whole blood in K2EDTA tubes. For TCRbeta analysis, collaborators shipped samples as frozen whole blood, isolated PBMCs, or DNA extracted from either of those sample types. TCRbeta CDR3 regions were amplified from genomic DNA using the immunoSEQ Assay, a bias-controlled multiplex PCR. On the study's bioinformatics: The number of nucleated cells in each sample was estimated by amplification of reference gene primers within the assay. To quantify the absolute abundance of each unique TCRbeta CDR3 rearrangement, sequence reads were collapsed and filtered. For each sample, productive Simpson clonality was calculated as the square root of Simpson's diversity index across productive rearrangements. As stored in TCRdb, this immuneACCESS dataset retains in-frame rearrangements with V and J assigned. A fraction of the clones does not appear; measured against another copy, unresolved V genes explain less than half of the discrepancy, and the remainder lacks a known reason. That table supplies the V and J calls and clone size; D and trimming were determined from the DNA. For this sample the table gives 85,000 to 90,000 clones, of which 89% were detected only once. The ten biggest clones cover roughly 5.2% of the sample.

CDR1 and CDR2 (PRHDT, FYEKMQ) derive from the germline V gene (reference sequence). V lost 4 bases and J lost 8 bases, and the count of bases not matched to a germline gene is 1. From its cysteine to its phenylalanine, the CDR3 spans 12 amino acids. The only DNA kept is the CDR3, 36 bases in frame from the first base. With regard to this clone: There is no known antigen for this receptor. No much larger clone exists at a distance of one base, and base qualities are not known.

The sequence came from a woman over 75 with active COVID-19. Sequenced input: peripheral blood. The rearranged segments are TRBV13 and TRBJ2-1, and TRBD2 aligns with 8 junction nucleotides. The bases are TGTGCCAGCAGCTCACTAGCGGATGAGCAGTTCTTC. Its translation is CASSSLADEQFF.